These 27 T cell receptor beta chains came from one sample sequenced in a study of Tregs in tolerant kidney transplant recipients. TCRdb's copy holds only in-frame clones and misses some; the assay was immunoSEQ multiplex PCR. The sample records over 50,000 clones, 80% to 90% being singletons. The input for sequencing was Tregs from blood, taken before the transplant. Receptor source: a human donor who received a combined kidney and bone marrow transplant.

J is TRBJ1-1 and V is TRBV27; D might be TRBD1 (6 bases). The CDR3 has 15 residues. Trimming cost V 5 bases and J 0 bases, with 13 bases left between them. Germline CDR1 and CDR2: MNHEY and SMNVEV (reference sequence). CDR3 coding DNA: TGTGCCAGCAGTCCACGACAGGTAGTGAACACTGAAGCTTTCTTT. This codes for CASSPRQVVNTEAFF.

The chain employs TRBV29-1 and TRBJ1-2; 7 bases agree with TRBD1. Trimming cost V 7 bases and J 8 bases; bases outside gene matches: 13. The CDR3 has 13 residues. In germline, CDR1 is SQVTM, CDR2 ANQGSEA. CDR3 DNA: TGCAGCGCTAATATACAGGGGAGGGGGGGCTACACCTTC. Its translation is CSANIQGRGGYTF.

This clone was counted once. The chain employs TRBV18 and TRBJ2-7, with D possibly matching TRBD1 (7 bases). CDR3 length: 14 residues. The germline V gene encodes CDR1 KGHSH and CDR2 LQKENI. Trimming cost V 4 bases and J 4 bases, with 14 bases left between them. This chain's CDR3 is CASSRGDSLYEQYF. The CDR3 DNA is TGTGCCAGCTCACGGGGGGACAGCCTTTACGAGCAGTACTTC.

This chain uses TRBV4-1 with TRBJ1-1, with D unclear. The germline gives CDR1 MGHRA, CDR2 YSYEKL. The CDR3 totals 14 residues. The germline V and J ends were trimmed by 0 bases and 1 base, with 6 bases remaining between them. CDR3 sequence (DNA): TGCGCCAGCAGCCAAGATCTTGGGAACACTGAAGCTTTCTTT. Amino acids: CASSQDLGNTEAFF.

The chain recombines TRBV6-6 with TRBJ1-1, with a tentative D call TRBD1 (5 bases). In germline, CDR1 is MNHNY, CDR2 SVGAGI (reference sequence). V was pared by 9 bases and J by 4 bases, with 21 bases between. The CDR3 consists of 15 residues. CDR3 residues: CASRSTVTMSTEAFF. CDR3 DNA sequence: TGTGCCAGTAGATCGACAGTTACCATGAGCACTGAAGCTTTCTTT.

The chain employs TRBV5-1 and TRBJ1-3; tentatively, D is TRBD1 (5 bases). Germline lookup yields CDR1 SGHRS and CDR2 YFSETQ. This CDR3 contains 15 residues. Trimming took off 0 bases at V and 4 bases at J, with 11 bases between the two ends. The CDR3 spells CASSLDGAGGNTIYF. The CDR3 DNA reads TGCGCCAGCAGCTTGGATGGGGCTGGAGGAAACACCATATATTTT.

The genes are TRBV5-6 and TRBJ2-3, with 8 bases aligning to TRBD1. Germline loops: CDR1 SGHDT, CDR2 YYEEEE. The CDR3 has 14 residues. The J segment lost 6 bases and the V segment lost 3 bases, leaving 6 bases of the junction unmatched. The CDR3 sequence is CASSSTGDGDTQYF. The CDR3 region has the DNA TGTGCCAGCAGCTCGACAGGGGATGGGGATACGCAGTATTTT.

The sample holds a few counts of this clone. This sequence joins TRBV6-5 and TRBJ2-7; D gene unclear. The CDR3 consists of 15 residues. Trimming left V 0 bases short and J 3 bases short, with 12 bases between. Germline V gene lookup returns CDR1 MNHEY and CDR2 SVGAGI. The CDR3 loop is CASSYSSGRNYEQYF. The CDR3, as DNA: TGTGCCAGCAGTTACTCTTCCGGACGGAACTACGAGCAGTACTTC.

The chain couples TRBV2 to TRBJ2-7; no clear D gene. CDR3 length equals 11 residues. Germline V gene lookup returns CDR1 SNHLY and CDR2 FYNNEI. Trimming cost V 1 base and J 4 bases, with 2 bases left between them. The CDR3 coding sequence is TGTGCCAGCAGTGAAGGTTACGAGCAGTACTTC. Translated, it gives CASSEGYEQYF.

This clone appeared once. Written as DNA, the CDR3 is TGTGCCAGTAGTATAGGAGGGACAGGGGCTGGCAATCAGCCCCAGCATTTT. Protein: CASSIGGTGAGNQPQHF. V is TRBV19 and J is TRBJ1-5; 10 bases match TRBD1. The CDR3 totals 17 residues. J was trimmed by 2 bases and V by 1 base; bases with no gene match: 5. CDR1 is LNHDA, CDR2 SQIVND, per germline (reference sequence).

The chain has TRBV27 and TRBJ1-5, with D uncertain. The CDR3 is 13 amino acids. Trimming pared 9 bases from V and 1 base from J, leaving 10 bases between. The V gene's germline CDR1 is MNHEY and CDR2 SMNVEV (reference sequence). The CDR3 DNA sequence: TGTGCCAGGAAACTCTGGAGCAATCAGCCCCAGCATTTT. Residues: CARKLWSNQPQHF.

This clone was detected a few times. A read error may account for a junction end that differs from germline. The chain has TRBV23-1 and TRBJ2-4, with D maybe TRBD2 (6 bases). TRBV23-1 is classed as an ORF, of uncertain function. This CDR3 spans 9 amino acids. The CDR3 reads CASSQSGSF. The DNA of the CDR3 is TGCGCCAGCAGTCAATCCGGGAGCTTC.

This chain links TRBV4-2 with TRBJ2-3; 15 bases are a match to TRBD2. The CDR3 extends over 18 amino acids. Trimming at V came to 4 bases and at J to 0 bases, leaving 5 bases not matched to a gene. Germline V gene sequence: CDR1 LGHNA, CDR2 YNFKEQ. In DNA, the CDR3 is TGTGCCAGCAGCCTAGGGACTAGCGGGGGGTTAAGCACAGATACGCAGTATTTT. This sequence encodes CASSLGTSGGLSTDTQYF.

This chain links TRBV27 with TRBJ1-2; 9 bases map to TRBD1. Germline trimming cut 5 bases from V and 1 base from J; bases unmatched to any gene: 8. Germline V CDR1 and CDR2: MNHEY, SMNVEV (reference sequence). CDR3 length: 16 amino acids. CDR3: CASSPIYRGRNYGYTF. CDR3 in DNA: TGTGCCAGCAGTCCTATTTACAGGGGGCGTAACTATGGCTACACCTTC.

Worth noting for this clone: Other DNA sequences in this specimen translate into the identical CDR3. The genes are TRBV2 and TRBJ1-1; unclear D gene. V was cut by 6 bases and J by 0 bases, with 11 bases left in between. CDR1 is SNHLY, CDR2 FYNNEI, per germline. The CDR3 is 14 residues long. The CDR3 is CASRGTGMNTEAFF. The CDR3 DNA sequence: TGTGCCAGCAGGGGAACTGGCATGAACACTGAAGCTTTCTTT.

The CDR3 spells CASSGRDRGVDTQYF. The CDR3 DNA is TGTGCCAGCAGTGGCCGGGACAGGGGTGTAGATACGCAGTATTTT. This chain joins TRBV2 and TRBJ2-3; 10 bases are a match to TRBD1. CDR1 is SNHLY, CDR2 FYNNEI, per germline. This CDR3 is 15 amino acids long. The trim removed 4 bases at V and 5 bases at J, leaving 6 bases unmatched.

V and J are TRBV9 and TRBJ2-1, with TRBD1 identical over 7 bases. The CDR3 consists of 15 residues. CDR1 SGDLS and CDR2 YYNGEE come from the germline V gene. With 2 bases clipped from V and 0 bases from J, the junction kept 2 bases outside the gene matches. In DNA form, the CDR3 reads TGTGCCAGCAGCGTGACAGGGATCTCCTACAATGAGCAGTTCTTC. Protein: CASSVTGISYNEQFF.

The chain carries TRBV25-1 and TRBJ2-2; 8 bases agree with TRBD1. Unmatched junction bases numbered 8, after V lost 6 bases and J lost 5 bases. The CDR3 contains 15 residues. The germline V gene has CDR1 MGHDK and CDR2 SYGVNS. The CDR3 reads CASSVTGTGTGELFF. As DNA, the CDR3 is TGTGCCAGCAGCGTGACAGGGACAGGAACCGGGGAGCTGTTTTTT. Variable domain in full (rest from reference TRBV25-1 and TRBJ2-2): EADIYQTPRYLVIGTGKKITLECSQTMGHDKMYWYQQDPGMELHLIHYSYGVNSTEKGDLSSESTVSRIRTEHFPLTLESARPSHTSQYLCASSVTGTGTGELFFGEGSRLTVL.

The chain employs TRBV6-1 and TRBJ2-4, with TRBD1 as a possible D gene (6 bases). V shed 4 bases and J shed 9 bases, with 19 bases lying between them. The CDR3 runs to 15 residues. CDR1 and CDR2 (germline): MNHNS, SASEGT. The DNA for the CDR3 is TGTGCCAGCAGTGCTCACCGAGGGGGATGGGGCATTCAGTACTTC. Protein: CASSAHRGGWGIQYF.

The J gene is TRBJ2-1, the V gene TRBV7-2; D uncertain. Germline CDR1 is SGHTA and CDR2 is FQGNSA. CDR3 length equals 13 residues. V dropped 6 bases and J dropped 9 bases, with 15 bases sitting between them. CDR3 loop: CASRGLRSGEQFF. CDR3 DNA: TGTGCCAGCAGGGGCTTGCGGTCTGGTGAGCAGTTCTTC.

CDR3 residues: CAIRRADTQYF. In DNA, the CDR3 is TGTGCCATCAGAAGGGCAGATACGCAGTATTTT. The J gene is TRBJ2-3, the V gene TRBV10-3; D gene uncertain. The V end lost 6 bases, the J end lost 4 bases, and 5 bases lay between the germline ends. The CDR3 totals 11 residues. Germline V gene data show CDR1 as ENHRY and CDR2 as SYGVKD.

The CDR3 is CASNLRVSYEQYF. CDR3 sequence (DNA): TGTGCCAGCAACCTCCGTGTATCCTACGAGCAGTACTTC. The rearrangement joins TRBV6-1 to TRBJ2-7; D remains ambiguous. CDR3 length: 13 residues. Germline V gene lookup returns CDR1 MNHNS and CDR2 SASEGT. With 7 bases removed from V and 1 base from J, the gap between germline ends came to 11 bases.

V usage is TRBV28 and J usage is TRBJ1-1, with D unclear. The CDR3 has 14 amino acids. V was trimmed by 1 base and J by 0 bases, leaving 6 bases between them. In germline, CDR1 is MDHEN, CDR2 SYDVKM. In DNA, the CDR3 is TGTGCCAGCAGTTTATTGGGCCTGAACACTGAAGCTTTCTTT. Encoded protein: CASSLLGLNTEAFF.

This CDR3 is CASSGSRGTEAFF. The CDR3 DNA reads as TGCGCCAGCAGCGGGAGTCGTGGAACTGAAGCTTTCTTT. The J gene is TRBJ1-1, the V gene TRBV5-1; D remains ambiguous. Germline V gives CDR1 SGHRS, CDR2 YFSETQ. The CDR3 contains 13 residues. V gave up 4 bases and J gave up 5 bases, with 12 bases separating them.

The gene calls are TRBV6-1 and TRBJ1-2; D gene ambiguous. Germline V gene sequence: CDR1 MNHNS, CDR2 SASEGT. V gave up 1 base and J gave up 4 bases, with 4 bases separating them. The CDR3 has 12 residues. CDR3 bases: TGTGCCAGCAGTGAAGGGTTCTATGGCTACACCTTC. This gives the protein CASSEGFYGYTF.

V and J are TRBV7-8 and TRBJ2-5; D is ambiguous. The J call may be wrong; the DNA end is better matched by TRBJ2-7. Germline values: CDR1 SGHVS, CDR2 FQNEAQ. The CDR3 extends over 11 amino acids. In DNA form, the CDR3 reads TGTGCCAGCAGCTCAAAACACGAGCAGTACTTC. Translated, it gives CASSSKHEQYF.

The chain recombines TRBV2 with TRBJ1-1; TRBD1 might be the D (6 bases). V shed 10 bases and J shed 0 bases, with 12 bases lying between them. Germline loops: CDR1 SNHLY, CDR2 FYNNEI. The CDR3 is 13 residues long. The CDR3 reads CATRTAMNTEAFF. CDR3 coding DNA: TGTGCCACCCGGACAGCCATGAACACTGAAGCTTTCTTT.